This T cell receptor beta chain was sequenced for a study of T-cell reconstitution after alpha-beta-depleted transplantation in children. The CDR3 is 12 amino acids. V dropped 4 bases and J dropped 10 bases, with 11 bases sitting between them. CDR1 is PRHDT, CDR2 FYEKMQ, per germline (reference sequence). This clonotype appeared many times. Unique molecular identifiers were incorporated when the TCRbeta library was constructed. One entry per CDR3 protein results from TCRdb running MiXCR on the PCR reads. The sample lists hundreds of thousands of distinct CDR3 sequences, approximately 15% seen once, with 1.1% in the top ten.

The V gene is TRBV13, the J gene TRBJ2-1; unclear D gene. The source of this sequence is a human donor who donated a stem cell graft to a child with acute myeloid leukemia. Sequences were derived from PBMCs from the stem cell graft donor, sampled from the stem cell graft. CDR3 residues: CASSYPGFEQFF. DNA of the CDR3: TGTGCCAGCAGCTATCCAGGATTCGAGCAGTTCTTC.